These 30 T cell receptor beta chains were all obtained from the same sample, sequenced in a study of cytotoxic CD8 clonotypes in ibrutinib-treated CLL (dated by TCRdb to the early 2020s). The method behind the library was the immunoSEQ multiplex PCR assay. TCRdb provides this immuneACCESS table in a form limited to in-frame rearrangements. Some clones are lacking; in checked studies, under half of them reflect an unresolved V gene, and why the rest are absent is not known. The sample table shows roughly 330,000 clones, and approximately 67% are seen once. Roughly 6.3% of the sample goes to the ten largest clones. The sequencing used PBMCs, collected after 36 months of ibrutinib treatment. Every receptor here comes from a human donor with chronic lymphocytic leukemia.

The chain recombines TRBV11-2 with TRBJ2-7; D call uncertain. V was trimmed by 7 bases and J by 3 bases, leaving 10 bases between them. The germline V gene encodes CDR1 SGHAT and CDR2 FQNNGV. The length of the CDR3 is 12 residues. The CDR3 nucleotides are TGTGCCAGCACCCTTTGGCGCTACGAGCAGTACTTC. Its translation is CASTLWRYEQYF.

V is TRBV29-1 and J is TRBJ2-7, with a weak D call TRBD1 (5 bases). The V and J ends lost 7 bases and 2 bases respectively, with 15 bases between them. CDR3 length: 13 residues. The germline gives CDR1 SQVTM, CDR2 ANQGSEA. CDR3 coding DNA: TGCAGCGCCCAGTTCCCAGGGACCTACGAGCAGTACTTC. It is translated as CSAQFPGTYEQYF.

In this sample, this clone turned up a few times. CDR3 sequence reads: CASSFPSGPGNTIYF. The CDR3 DNA is TGTGCCAGCAGTTTCCCCTCGGGGCCTGGAAACACCATATATTTT. The rearrangement uses TRBV28 and TRBJ1-3, with D tentatively TRBD1 (5 bases). The V end was cut by 3 bases, the J end by 2 bases, with 11 bases between. Germline assignment: CDR1 MDHEN and CDR2 SYDVKM. The CDR3 extends over 15 amino acids. The whole variable domain, remainder taken from reference TRBV28 and TRBJ1-3, is DVKVTQSSRYLVKRTGEKVFLECVQDMDHENMFWYRQDPGLGLRLIYFSYDVKMKEKGDIPEGYSVSREKKERFSLILESASTNQTSMYLCASSFPSGPGNTIYFGEGSWLTVV.

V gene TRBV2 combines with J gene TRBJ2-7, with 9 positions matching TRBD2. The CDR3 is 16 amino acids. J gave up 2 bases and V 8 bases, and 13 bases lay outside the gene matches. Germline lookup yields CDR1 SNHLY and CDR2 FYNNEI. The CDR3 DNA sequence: TGTGCCAGCGGATTCGTAATAGCGGGAGCGCCCTACGAGCAGTACTTC. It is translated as CASGFVIAGAPYEQYF.

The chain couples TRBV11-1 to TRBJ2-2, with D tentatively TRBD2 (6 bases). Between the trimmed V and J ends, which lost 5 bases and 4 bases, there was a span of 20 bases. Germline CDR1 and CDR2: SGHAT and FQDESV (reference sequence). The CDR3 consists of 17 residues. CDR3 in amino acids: CASSPRRPGLFTGELFF. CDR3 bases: TGTGCCAGCAGCCCCAGGAGGCCGGGACTCTTCACCGGGGAGCTGTTTTTT.

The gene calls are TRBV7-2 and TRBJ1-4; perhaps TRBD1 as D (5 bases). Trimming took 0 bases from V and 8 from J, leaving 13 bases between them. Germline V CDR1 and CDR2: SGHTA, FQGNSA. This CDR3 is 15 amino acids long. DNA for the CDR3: TGTGCCAGCAGCTTAGCCCCTTTTAGGGGCGAAAAACTGTTTTTT. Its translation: CASSLAPFRGEKLFF. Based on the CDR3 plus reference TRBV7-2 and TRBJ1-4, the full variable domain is GAGVSQSPSNKVTEKGKDVELRCDPISGHTALYWYRQSLGQGLEFLIYFQGNSAPDKSGLPSDRFSAERTGGSVSTLTIQRTQQEDSAVYLCASSLAPFRGEKLFFGSGTQLSVL.

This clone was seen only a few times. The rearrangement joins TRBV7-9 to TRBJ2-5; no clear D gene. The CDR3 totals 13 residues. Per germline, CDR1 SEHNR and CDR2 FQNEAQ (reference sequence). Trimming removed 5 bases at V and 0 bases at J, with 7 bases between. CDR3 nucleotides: TGTGCCAGCAGCCCCCAGTACCAAGAGACCCAGTACTTC. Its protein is CASSPQYQETQYF.

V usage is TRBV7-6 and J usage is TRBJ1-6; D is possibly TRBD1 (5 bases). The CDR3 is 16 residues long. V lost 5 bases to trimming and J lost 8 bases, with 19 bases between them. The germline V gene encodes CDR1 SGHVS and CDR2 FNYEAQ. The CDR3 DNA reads TGTGCCAGCAGCCGTGGGTATCAGGGTGGGGATTCACCCCTCCACTTT. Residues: CASSRGYQGGDSPLHF.

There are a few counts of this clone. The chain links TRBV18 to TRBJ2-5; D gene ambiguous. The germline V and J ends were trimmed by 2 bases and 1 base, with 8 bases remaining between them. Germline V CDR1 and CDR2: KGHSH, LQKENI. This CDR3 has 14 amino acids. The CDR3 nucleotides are TGTGCCAGCTCACCAATGGCTCTCCAAGAGACCCAGTACTTC. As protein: CASSPMALQETQYF.

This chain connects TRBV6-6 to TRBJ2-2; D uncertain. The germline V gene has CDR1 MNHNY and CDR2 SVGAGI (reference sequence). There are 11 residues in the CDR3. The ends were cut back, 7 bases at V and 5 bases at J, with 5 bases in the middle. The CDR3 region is CASKETGELFF. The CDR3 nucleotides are TGTGCCAGCAAAGAAACCGGGGAGCTGTTTTTT.

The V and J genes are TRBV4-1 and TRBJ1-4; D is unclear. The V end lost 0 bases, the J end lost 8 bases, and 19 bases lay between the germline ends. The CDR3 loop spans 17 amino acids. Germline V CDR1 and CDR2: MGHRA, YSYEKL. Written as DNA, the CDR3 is TGCGCCAGCAGCCAAGATTCACCAGCGGGGAGTCGCGAAAAACTGTTTTTT. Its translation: CASSQDSPAGSREKLFF.

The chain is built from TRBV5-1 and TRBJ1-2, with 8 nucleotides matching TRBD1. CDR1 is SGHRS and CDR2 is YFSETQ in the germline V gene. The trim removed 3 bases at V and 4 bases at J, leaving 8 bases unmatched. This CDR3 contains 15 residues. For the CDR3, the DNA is TGCGCCAGCAGCTCCTCAGGGGGCTCCCTCTATGGCTACACCTTC. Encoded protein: CASSSSGGSLYGYTF.

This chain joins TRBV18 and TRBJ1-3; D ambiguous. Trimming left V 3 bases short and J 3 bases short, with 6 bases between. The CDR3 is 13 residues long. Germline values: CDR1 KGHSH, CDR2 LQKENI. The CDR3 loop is CASSPQYGNTIYF. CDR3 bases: TGTGCCAGCTCACCCCAATATGGAAACACCATATATTTT. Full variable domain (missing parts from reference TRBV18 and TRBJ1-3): NAGVMQNPRHLVRRRGQEARLRCSPMKGHSHVYWYRQLPEEGLKFMVYLQKENIIDESGMPKERFSAEFPKEGPSILRIQQVVRGDSAAYFCASSPQYGNTIYFGEGSWLTVV.

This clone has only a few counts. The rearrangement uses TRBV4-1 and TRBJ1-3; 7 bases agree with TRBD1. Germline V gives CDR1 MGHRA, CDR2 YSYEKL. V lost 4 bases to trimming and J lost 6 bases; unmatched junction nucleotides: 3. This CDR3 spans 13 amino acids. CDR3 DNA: TGCGCCAGCAGCCTTGGACAGGAAAACACCATATATTTT. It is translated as CASSLGQENTIYF.

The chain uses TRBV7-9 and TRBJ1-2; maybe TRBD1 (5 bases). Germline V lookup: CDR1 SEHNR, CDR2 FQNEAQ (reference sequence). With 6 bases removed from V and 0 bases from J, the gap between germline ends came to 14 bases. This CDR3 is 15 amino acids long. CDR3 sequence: CASSVGEWANYGYTF. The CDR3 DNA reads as TGTGCCAGCAGTGTAGGGGAGTGGGCTAACTATGGCTACACCTTC.

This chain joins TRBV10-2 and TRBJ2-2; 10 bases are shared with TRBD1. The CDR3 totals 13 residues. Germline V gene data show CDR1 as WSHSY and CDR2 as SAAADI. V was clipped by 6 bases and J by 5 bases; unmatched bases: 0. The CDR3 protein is CASRGQGTGELFF. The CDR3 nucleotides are TGCGCCAGCAGGGGACAGGGGACCGGGGAGCTGTTTTTT.

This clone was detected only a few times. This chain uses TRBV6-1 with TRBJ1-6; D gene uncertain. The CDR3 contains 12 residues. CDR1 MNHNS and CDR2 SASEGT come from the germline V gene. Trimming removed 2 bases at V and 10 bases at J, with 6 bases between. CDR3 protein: CASSEWESPLHF. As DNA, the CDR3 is TGTGCCAGCAGTGAATGGGAATCACCCCTCCACTTT.

CDR3 nucleotide sequence: TGCAGTGCCCTAGCGGGAGAAGTTGCTTACGAGCAGTACTTC. Protein product: CSALAGEVAYEQYF. J is TRBJ2-7 and V is TRBV29-1; 10 bases agree with TRBD2. The germline gives CDR1 SQVTM, CDR2 ANQGSEA. This CDR3 comprises 14 residues.

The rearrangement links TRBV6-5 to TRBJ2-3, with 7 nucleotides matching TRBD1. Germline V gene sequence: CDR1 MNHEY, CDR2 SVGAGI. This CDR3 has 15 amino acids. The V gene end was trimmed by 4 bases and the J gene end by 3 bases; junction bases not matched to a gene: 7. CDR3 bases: TGTGCCAGCAGTTGGGACAGAGAGATTACAGATACGCAGTATTTT. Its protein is CASSWDREITDTQYF.

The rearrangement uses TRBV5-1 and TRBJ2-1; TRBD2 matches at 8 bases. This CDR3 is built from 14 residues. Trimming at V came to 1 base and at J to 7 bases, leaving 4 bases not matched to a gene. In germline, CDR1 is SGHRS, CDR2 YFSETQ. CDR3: CASSLWVAGNEQFF. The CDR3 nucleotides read TGCGCCAGCAGCTTGTGGGTAGCGGGAAATGAGCAGTTCTTC. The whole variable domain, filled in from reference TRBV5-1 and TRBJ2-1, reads KAGVTQTPRYLIKTRGQQVTLSCSPISGHRSVSWYQQTPGQGLQFLFEYFSETQRNKGNFPGRFSGRQFSNSRSEMNVSTLELGDSALYLCASSLWVAGNEQFFGPGTRLTVL.

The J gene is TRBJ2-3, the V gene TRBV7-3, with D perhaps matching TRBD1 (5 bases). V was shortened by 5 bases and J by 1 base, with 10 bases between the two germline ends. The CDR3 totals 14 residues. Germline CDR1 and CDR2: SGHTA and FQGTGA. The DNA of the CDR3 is TGTGCCAGCAGCCGATTAGGGGGCACAGATACGCAGTATTTT. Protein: CASSRLGGTDTQYF.

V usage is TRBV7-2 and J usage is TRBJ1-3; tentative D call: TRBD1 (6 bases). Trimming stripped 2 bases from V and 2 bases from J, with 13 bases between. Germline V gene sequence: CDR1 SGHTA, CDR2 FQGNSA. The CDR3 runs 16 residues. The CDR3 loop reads CTSSLTQGIPGNTIYF. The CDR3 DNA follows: TGTACCAGCAGCTTAACCCAGGGGATTCCTGGAAACACCATATATTTT.

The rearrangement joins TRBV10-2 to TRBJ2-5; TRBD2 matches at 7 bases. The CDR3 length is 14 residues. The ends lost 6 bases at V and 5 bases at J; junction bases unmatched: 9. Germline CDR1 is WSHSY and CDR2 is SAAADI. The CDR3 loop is CASSPAGWKETQYF. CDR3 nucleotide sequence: TGCGCCAGCAGCCCAGCGGGGTGGAAGGAGACCCAGTACTTC.

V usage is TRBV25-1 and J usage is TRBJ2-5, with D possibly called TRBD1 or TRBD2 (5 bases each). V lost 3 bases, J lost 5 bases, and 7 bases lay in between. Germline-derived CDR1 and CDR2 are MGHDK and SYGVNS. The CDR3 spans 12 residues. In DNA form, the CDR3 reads TGTGCCAGCAGTGAGGGGGTGGAGACCCAGTACTTC. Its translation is CASSEGVETQYF.

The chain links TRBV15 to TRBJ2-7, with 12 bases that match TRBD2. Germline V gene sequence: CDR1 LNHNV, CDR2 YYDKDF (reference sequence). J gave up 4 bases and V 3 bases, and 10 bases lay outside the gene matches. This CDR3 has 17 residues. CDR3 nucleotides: TGTGCCACCAGCAGCCGCCTAGCGGGAGGGCCGAGTTACGAGCAGTACTTC. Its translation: CATSSRLAGGPSYEQYF.

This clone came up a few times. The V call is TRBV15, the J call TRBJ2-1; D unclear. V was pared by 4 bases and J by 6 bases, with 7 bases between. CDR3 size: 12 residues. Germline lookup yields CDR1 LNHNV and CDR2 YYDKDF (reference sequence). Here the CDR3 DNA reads TGTGCCACCAGCATCCGAGGCAATGAGCAGTTCTTC. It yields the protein CATSIRGNEQFF.

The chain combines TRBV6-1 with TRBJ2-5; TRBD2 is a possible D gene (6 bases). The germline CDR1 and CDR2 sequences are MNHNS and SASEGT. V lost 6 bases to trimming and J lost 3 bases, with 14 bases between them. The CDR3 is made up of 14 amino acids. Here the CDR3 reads CASRKGLTEETQYF. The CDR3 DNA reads TGTGCCAGCAGGAAGGGACTGACGGAAGAGACCCAGTACTTC.

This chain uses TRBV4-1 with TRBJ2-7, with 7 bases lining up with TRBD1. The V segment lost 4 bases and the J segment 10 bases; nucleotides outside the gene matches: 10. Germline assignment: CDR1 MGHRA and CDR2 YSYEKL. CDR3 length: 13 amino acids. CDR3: CASSPGQVGVQYF. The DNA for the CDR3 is TGCGCCAGCAGCCCAGGACAGGTGGGCGTTCAGTACTTC.

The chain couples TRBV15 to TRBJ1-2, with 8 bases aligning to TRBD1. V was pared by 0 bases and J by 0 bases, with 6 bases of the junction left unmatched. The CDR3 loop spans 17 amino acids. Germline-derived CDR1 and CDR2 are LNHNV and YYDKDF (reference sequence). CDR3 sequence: CATSRDRQGLANYGYTF. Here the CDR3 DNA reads TGTGCCACCAGCAGAGATCGACAGGGGTTAGCTAACTATGGCTACACCTTC.

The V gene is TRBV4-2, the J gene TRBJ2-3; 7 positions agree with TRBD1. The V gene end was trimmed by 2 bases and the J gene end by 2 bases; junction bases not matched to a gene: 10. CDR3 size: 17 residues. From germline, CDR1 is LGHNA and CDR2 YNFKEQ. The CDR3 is CASSQTRGDRATDTQYF. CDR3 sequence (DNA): TGTGCCAGCAGCCAAACCCGGGGAGACAGGGCCACAGATACGCAGTATTTT.